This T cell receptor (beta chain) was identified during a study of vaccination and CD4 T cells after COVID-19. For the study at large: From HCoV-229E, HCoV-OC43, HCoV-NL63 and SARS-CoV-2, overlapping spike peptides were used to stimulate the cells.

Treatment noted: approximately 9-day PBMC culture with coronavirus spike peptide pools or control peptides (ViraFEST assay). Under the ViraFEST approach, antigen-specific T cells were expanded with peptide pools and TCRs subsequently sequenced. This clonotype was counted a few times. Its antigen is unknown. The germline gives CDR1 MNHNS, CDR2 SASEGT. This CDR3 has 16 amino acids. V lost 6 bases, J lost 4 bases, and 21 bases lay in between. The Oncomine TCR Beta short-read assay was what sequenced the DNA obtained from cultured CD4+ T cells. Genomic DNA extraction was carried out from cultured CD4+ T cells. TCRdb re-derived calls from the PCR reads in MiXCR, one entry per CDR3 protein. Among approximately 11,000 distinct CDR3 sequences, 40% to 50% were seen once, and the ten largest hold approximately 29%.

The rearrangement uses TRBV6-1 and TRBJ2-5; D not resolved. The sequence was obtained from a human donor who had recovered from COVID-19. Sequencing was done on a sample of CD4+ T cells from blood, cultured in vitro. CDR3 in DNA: TGTGCCAGCAGCCCTGCTGGCGGAAAACTGGTAGAGACCCAGTACTTC. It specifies CASSPAGGKLVETQYF.